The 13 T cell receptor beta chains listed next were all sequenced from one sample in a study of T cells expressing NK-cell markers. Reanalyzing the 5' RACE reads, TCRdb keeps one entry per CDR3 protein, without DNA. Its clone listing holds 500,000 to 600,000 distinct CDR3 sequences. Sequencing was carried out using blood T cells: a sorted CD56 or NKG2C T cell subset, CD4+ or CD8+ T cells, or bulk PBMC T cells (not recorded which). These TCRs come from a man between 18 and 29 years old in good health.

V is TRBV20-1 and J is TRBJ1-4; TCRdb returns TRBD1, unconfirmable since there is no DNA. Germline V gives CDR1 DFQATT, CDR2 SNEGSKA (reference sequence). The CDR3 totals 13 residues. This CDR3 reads CSAGTVTNEKLFF.

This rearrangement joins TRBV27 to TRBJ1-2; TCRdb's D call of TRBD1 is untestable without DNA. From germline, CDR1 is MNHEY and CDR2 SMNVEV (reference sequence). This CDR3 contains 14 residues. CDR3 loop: CASSLGRNNYGYTF.

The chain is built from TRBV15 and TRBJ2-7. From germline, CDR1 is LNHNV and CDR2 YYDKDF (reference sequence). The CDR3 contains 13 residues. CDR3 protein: CATSREGPYEQYF.

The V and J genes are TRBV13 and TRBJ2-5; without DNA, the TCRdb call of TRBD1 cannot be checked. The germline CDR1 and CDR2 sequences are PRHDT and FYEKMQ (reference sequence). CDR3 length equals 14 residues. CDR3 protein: CASSRAQGQETQYF.

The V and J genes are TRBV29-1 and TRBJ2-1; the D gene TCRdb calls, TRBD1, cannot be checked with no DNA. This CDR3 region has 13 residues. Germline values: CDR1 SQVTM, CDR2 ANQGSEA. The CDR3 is CSVVAGFSDEQFF.

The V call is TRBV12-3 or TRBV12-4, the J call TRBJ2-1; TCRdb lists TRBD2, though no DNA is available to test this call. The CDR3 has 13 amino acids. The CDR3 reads CASQPSGTGEQFF.

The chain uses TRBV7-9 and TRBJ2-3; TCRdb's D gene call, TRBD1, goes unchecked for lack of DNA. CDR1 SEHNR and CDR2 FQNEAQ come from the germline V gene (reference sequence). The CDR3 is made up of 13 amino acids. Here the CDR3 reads CASSVTGVDTQYF. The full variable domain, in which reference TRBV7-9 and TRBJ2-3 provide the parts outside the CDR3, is DTGVSQNPRHKITKRGQNVTFRCDPISEHNRLYWYRQTLGQGPEFLTYFQNEAQLEKSRLLSDRFSAERPKGSFSTLEIQRTEQGDSAMYLCASSVTGVDTQYFGPGTRLTVL.

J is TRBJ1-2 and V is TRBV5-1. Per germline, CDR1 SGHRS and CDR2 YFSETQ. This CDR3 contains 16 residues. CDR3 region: CASSLGPKGPNYGYTF.

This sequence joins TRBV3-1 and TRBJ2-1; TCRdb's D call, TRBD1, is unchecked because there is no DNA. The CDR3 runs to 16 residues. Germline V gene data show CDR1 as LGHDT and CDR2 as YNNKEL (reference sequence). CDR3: CASSKRPFPSYNEQFF.

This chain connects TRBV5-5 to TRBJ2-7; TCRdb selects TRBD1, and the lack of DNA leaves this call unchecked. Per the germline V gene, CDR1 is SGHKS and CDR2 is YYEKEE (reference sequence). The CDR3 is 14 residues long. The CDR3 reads CASSEGQMLYEQYF.

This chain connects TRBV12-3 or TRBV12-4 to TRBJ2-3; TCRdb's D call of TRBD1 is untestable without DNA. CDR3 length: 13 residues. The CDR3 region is CASSTPRGLVQYF.

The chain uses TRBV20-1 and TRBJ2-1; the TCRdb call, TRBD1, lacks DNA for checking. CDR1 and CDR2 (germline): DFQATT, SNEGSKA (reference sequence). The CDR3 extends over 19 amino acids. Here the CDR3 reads CSARDRGPVPGDAYNEQFF.

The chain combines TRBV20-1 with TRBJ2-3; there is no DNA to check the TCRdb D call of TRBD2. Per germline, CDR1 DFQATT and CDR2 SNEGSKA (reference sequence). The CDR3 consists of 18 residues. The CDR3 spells CSARDLGGRAVLTDTQYF.